Listed below are T cell receptor beta chains from one sample, sequenced in a study of cytomegalovirus exposure and HLA in healthy donors. The repertoire was sequenced with immunoSEQ multiplex PCR; TCRdb's copy has only in-frame clones and lacks some. The sample includes just over 150,000 clones, 77% seen only once; the top ten take roughly 1.5%. The sequencing sample was made of PBMCs. The receptors originated from a woman younger than 45 in good health and CMV-seronegative. The CDR3 runs from the conserved cysteine through the conserved F or W. D genes are given only for firm matches. Clone size is not always given. Where it is, it says once, few, many or a class for expanded clones.

CDR3aa,CDR3nt,j_gene,d_gene,len,abundance,v_gene
CASSWGQGVEAFF,TGTGCCAGCAGTTGGGGACAGGGGGTTGAAGCTTTCTTT,TRBJ1-1,TRBD1,13,NA,TRBV6-1
CASSPPRGPRSPLHF,TGTGCCAGCAGTCCCCCCAGGGGCCCACGTTCACCCCTCCACTTT,TRBJ1-6,NA,15,NA,TRBV6-4
CASSPRGINTDTQYF,TGTGCCAGCAGCCCACGGGGTATCAACACAGATACGCAGTATTTT,TRBJ2-3,NA,15,NA,TRBV28
CAISDSGGYADTQYF,TGTGCCATCAGTGATAGCGGGGGATATGCGGATACGCAGTATTTT,TRBJ2-3,TRBD2,15,NA,TRBV10-3
CASRVDLDYGYTF,TGCGCCAGCAGGGTGGACTTGGACTATGGCTACACCTTC,TRBJ1-2,NA,13,few,TRBV5-1
CASSLGLAGTGELFF,TGTGCCAGCAGTCTGGGACTAGCGGGCACCGGGGAGCTGTTTTTT,TRBJ2-2,TRBD2,15,NA,TRBV27
CASSVLQGRITEAFF,TGTGCCAGCAGCGTCCTACAGGGTAGAATCACTGAAGCTTTCTTT,TRBJ1-1,NA,15,once,TRBV9
CASSYVAGRQETQYF,TGTGCCAGCAGCTATGTAGCGGGGCGCCAAGAGACCCAGTACTTC,TRBJ2-5,TRBD2,15,few,TRBV5-6
CASSITGSGNTIYF,TGTGCCAGTAGTATCACAGGGAGCGGAAACACCATATATTTT,TRBJ1-3,NA,14,NA,TRBV19
CASSLLGPDTQYF,TGTGCCAGCAGTCTGCTGGGGCCAGATACGCAGTATTTT,TRBJ2-3,NA,13,NA,TRBV2